A selection of T cell receptor beta chains follows, all from one sample in a study of blood T cell repertoires in COVID-19. Sequenced by immunoSEQ multiplex PCR; TCRdb stores in-frame clones only, minus some. The data show approximately 220,000 clones, just over 85% seen once. The specimen was PBMCs or T cells enriched from blood (not recorded which). The source of these receptors is a woman in her thirties or forties with acute COVID-19. Each CDR3 is given with its conserved first and last residue. The order of the fields is D gene, V gene, J gene, clone size, CDR3 protein, CDR3 DNA. A D gene is named only where the DNA matches it firmly. Clone size, where shown, is once, few, many, or a class for clones that have expanded.

D gene: TRBD1
V gene: TRBV5-1
J gene: TRBJ1-6
clone size: NA
CDR3 protein: CASSNQQGIYNSPLHF
CDR3 DNA: TGCGCCAGCAGCAACCAACAGGGGATCTATAATTCACCCCTCCACTTT

D gene: TRBD1
V gene: TRBV2
J gene: TRBJ1-5
clone size: NA
CDR3 protein: CASTRGTDNQPQHF
CDR3 DNA: TGTGCCAGCACTCGCGGGACAGACAATCAGCCCCAGCATTTT

D gene: NA
V gene: TRBV12-1
J gene: TRBJ2-1
clone size: NA
CDR3 protein: CASSANPGTSVYRNEQFF
CDR3 DNA: TGTGCCAGCAGCGCAAATCCCGGGACTAGCGTTTATAGGAATGAGCAGTTCTTC

D gene: NA
V gene: TRBV6-2/TRBV6-3
J gene: TRBJ2-3
clone size: NA
CDR3 protein: CASSLPGLGTDTQYF
CDR3 DNA: TGTGCCAGCAGCCTGCCGGGACTGGGCACAGATACGCAGTATTTT

D gene: TRBD2
V gene: TRBV15
J gene: TRBJ2-5
clone size: NA
CDR3 protein: CATSRAGGGETQYF
CDR3 DNA: TGTGCCACCAGCAGAGCGGGCGGGGGGGAGACCCAGTACTTC

D gene: TRBD2
V gene: TRBV28
J gene: TRBJ2-3
clone size: NA
CDR3 protein: CASIPRGAPTRFTDTQYF
CDR3 DNA: TGTGCCAGCATTCCGCGGGGGGCACCTACTAGGTTCACAGATACGCAGTATTTT

D gene: NA
V gene: TRBV18
J gene: TRBJ1-5
clone size: NA
CDR3 protein: CASSPGTTSGNQPQHF
CDR3 DNA: TGTGCCAGCTCACCAGGGACTACTTCGGGGAATCAGCCCCAGCATTTT

D gene: NA
V gene: TRBV19
J gene: TRBJ2-5
clone size: NA
CDR3 protein: CASQSGGLGGSQYF
CDR3 DNA: TGTGCCTCTCAGTCAGGAGGACTAGGGGGATCCCAGTACTTC

D gene: NA
V gene: TRBV13
J gene: TRBJ2-7
clone size: NA
CDR3 protein: CASSLGGSGAYEQYF
CDR3 DNA: TGTGCCAGCAGCCTAGGGGGTAGCGGAGCCTACGAGCAGTACTTC

D gene: NA
V gene: TRBV19
J gene: TRBJ2-7
clone size: NA
CDR3 protein: CASSRSYAESYEQYF
CDR3 DNA: TGTGCCAGTAGTCGGAGTTACGCGGAATCCTACGAGCAGTACTTC

D gene: NA
V gene: TRBV27
J gene: TRBJ2-7
clone size: NA
CDR3 protein: CATRALAADREQYF
CDR3 DNA: TGTGCCACCAGAGCTCTGGCGGCCGACCGGGAGCAGTACTTC

D gene: NA
V gene: TRBV19
J gene: TRBJ2-6
clone size: NA
CDR3 protein: CASSIDRVGANVLTF
CDR3 DNA: TGTGCCAGTAGTATAGATAGAGTCGGGGCCAACGTCCTGACTTTC

D gene: NA
V gene: TRBV28
J gene: TRBJ2-5
clone size: NA
CDR3 protein: CASKQGAQETQYF
CDR3 DNA: TGTGCCAGCAAACAGGGTGCACAAGAGACCCAGTACTTC

D gene: TRBD1
V gene: TRBV5-1
J gene: TRBJ2-7
clone size: NA
CDR3 protein: CASSTGTGGNEQYF
CDR3 DNA: TGCGCCAGCAGCACCGGGACAGGGGGCAACGAGCAGTACTTC

D gene: TRBD2
V gene: TRBV29-1
J gene: TRBJ2-1
clone size: NA
CDR3 protein: CSVAGGTSGFAYNEQFF
CDR3 DNA: TGCAGCGTTGCAGGCGGGACTAGCGGTTTTGCCTACAATGAGCAGTTCTTC

D gene: TRBD2
V gene: TRBV5-8
J gene: TRBJ2-1
clone size: NA
CDR3 protein: CAPALGTSGGSSYNEQFF
CDR3 DNA: TGTGCTCCTGCCCTAGGGACTAGCGGAGGGAGCTCCTACAATGAGCAGTTCTTC

D gene: NA
V gene: TRBV6-5
J gene: TRBJ2-1
clone size: NA
CDR3 protein: CASSYIGTSSYNEQFF
CDR3 DNA: TGTGCCAGCAGTTATATTGGAACTAGCTCCTACAATGAGCAGTTCTTC

D gene: NA
V gene: TRBV10-3
J gene: TRBJ1-2
clone size: once
CDR3 protein: CAISDRQAGYTF
CDR3 DNA: TGTGCCATCAGTGATAGACAGGCCGGCTACACCTTC

D gene: TRBD2
V gene: TRBV5-4
J gene: TRBJ2-1
clone size: NA
CDR3 protein: CASSFGTSGTYNEQFF
CDR3 DNA: TGTGCCAGCAGCTTCGGGACTAGCGGAACCTACAATGAGCAGTTCTTC

D gene: TRBD1
V gene: TRBV10-3
J gene: TRBJ2-3
clone size: once
CDR3 protein: CAIRGQGVADTQYF
CDR3 DNA: TGTGCCATCAGGGGACAGGGGGTCGCAGATACGCAGTATTTT

D gene: NA
V gene: TRBV4-1
J gene: TRBJ2-1
clone size: NA
CDR3 protein: CASSQVGYNEQFF
CDR3 DNA: TGCGCCAGCAGCCAAGTCGGGTACAATGAGCAGTTCTTC

D gene: NA
V gene: TRBV29-1
J gene: TRBJ2-7
clone size: once
CDR3 protein: CSASLSREQYF
CDR3 DNA: TGCAGCGCGTCCCTATCTAGGGAGCAGTACTTC

D gene: NA
V gene: TRBV5-3
J gene: TRBJ1-1
clone size: NA
CDR3 protein: CARNRANTEAFF
CDR3 DNA: TGTGCCAGAAACAGGGCGAACACTGAAGCTTTCTTT

D gene: NA
V gene: TRBV29-1
J gene: TRBJ1-1
clone size: few
CDR3 protein: CSVGSGVVTEAFF
CDR3 DNA: TGCAGCGTTGGTTCCGGGGTTGTCACTGAAGCTTTCTTT

D gene: TRBD1
V gene: TRBV5-5
J gene: TRBJ1-5
clone size: NA
CDR3 protein: CASSLGWTGVQPQHF
CDR3 DNA: TGTGCCAGCAGCTTGGGTTGGACAGGGGTGCAGCCCCAGCATTTT

D gene: TRBD1
V gene: TRBV28
J gene: TRBJ1-2
clone size: NA
CDR3 protein: CASSPGTEGGYGYTF
CDR3 DNA: TGTGCCAGCAGTCCAGGGACAGAGGGGGGCTATGGCTACACCTTC

D gene: NA
V gene: TRBV27
J gene: TRBJ2-5
clone size: once
CDR3 protein: CASRFLASQETQYF
CDR3 DNA: TGTGCCAGCAGGTTCTTAGCATCCCAAGAGACCCAGTACTTC

D gene: TRBD1
V gene: TRBV27
J gene: TRBJ1-4
clone size: NA
CDR3 protein: CASSSKGTVATNEKLFF
CDR3 DNA: TGTGCCAGCAGTTCCAAGGGGACAGTTGCAACTAATGAAAAACTGTTTTTT

D gene: NA
V gene: TRBV4-2
J gene: TRBJ2-1
clone size: NA
CDR3 protein: CASSQDLSAYNEQFF
CDR3 DNA: TGTGCCAGCAGCCAAGATCTTTCGGCCTACAATGAGCAGTTCTTC

D gene: NA
V gene: TRBV11-3
J gene: TRBJ2-7
clone size: NA
CDR3 protein: CASSPPPSSYEQYF
CDR3 DNA: TGTGCCAGCAGCCCCCCCCCTAGCTCCTACGAGCAGTACTTC

D gene: NA
V gene: TRBV28
J gene: TRBJ1-3
clone size: NA
CDR3 protein: CASTPRQDNGNTIYF
CDR3 DNA: TGTGCCAGTACCCCCCGACAGGATAATGGAAACACCATATATTTT

D gene: NA
V gene: TRBV19
J gene: TRBJ1-4
clone size: NA
CDR3 protein: CASSGRQVRDEKLFF
CDR3 DNA: TGTGCCAGTAGTGGCAGACAGGTTAGAGATGAAAAACTGTTTTTT

D gene: NA
V gene: TRBV15
J gene: TRBJ1-5
clone size: NA
CDR3 protein: CATSKGGKPQHF
CDR3 DNA: TGTGCCACCAGCAAGGGGGGGAAGCCCCAGCATTTT

D gene: TRBD2
V gene: TRBV11-2
J gene: TRBJ2-7
clone size: NA
CDR3 protein: CASSLRTSGMSSYEQYF
CDR3 DNA: TGTGCCAGCAGCTTAAGGACTAGCGGGATGAGCTCCTACGAGCAGTACTTC

D gene: TRBD2
V gene: TRBV30
J gene: TRBJ2-1
clone size: NA
CDR3 protein: CASTFTSGNYNEQFF
CDR3 DNA: TGTGCCTCCACATTTACTAGCGGCAATTACAATGAGCAGTTCTTC

D gene: NA
V gene: TRBV7-8
J gene: TRBJ1-1
clone size: NA
CDR3 protein: CASSVDKNTEAFF
CDR3 DNA: TGTGCCAGCAGCGTAGACAAGAACACTGAAGCTTTCTTT

D gene: NA
V gene: TRBV27
J gene: TRBJ2-1
clone size: few
CDR3 protein: CASSLSSKSDEQFF
CDR3 DNA: TGTGCCAGCAGTTTATCCTCTAAAAGCGATGAGCAGTTCTTC

D gene: NA
V gene: TRBV2
J gene: TRBJ2-7
clone size: NA
CDR3 protein: CASTRTLQYEQYF
CDR3 DNA: TGTGCCAGCACCCGGACACTTCAATACGAGCAGTACTTC

D gene: NA
V gene: TRBV28
J gene: TRBJ1-6
clone size: NA
CDR3 protein: CASSAGLSSSPLHF
CDR3 DNA: TGTGCCAGCAGTGCGGGGCTTAGCAGCTCACCCCTCCACTTT

D gene: TRBD1
V gene: TRBV7-9
J gene: TRBJ2-7
clone size: once
CDR3 protein: CASSLVGTGPYEQYF
CDR3 DNA: TGTGCCAGCAGCTTAGTCGGGACAGGGCCCTACGAGCAGTACTTC

D gene: NA
V gene: TRBV2
J gene: TRBJ1-1
clone size: few
CDR3 protein: CASAQTEVNTEAFF
CDR3 DNA: TGTGCCAGCGCACAGACGGAAGTGAACACTGAAGCTTTCTTT

D gene: TRBD1
V gene: TRBV18
J gene: TRBJ1-1
clone size: NA
CDR3 protein: CASSPKGTGGSPNTEAFF
CDR3 DNA: TGTGCCAGCTCACCGAAAGGGACAGGGGGCTCCCCGAATACTGAAGCTTTCTTT